This TCR beta chain was sequenced during a study of blood T cell repertoires in COVID-19. TCRdb keeps only in-frame clones here, not all; method: immunoSEQ multiplex PCR. The data hold tens of thousands of clones, with around 84% observed a single time. This CDR3 has 14 residues. Germline-derived CDR1 and CDR2 are GTSNPN and SVGIG (reference sequence). Trimming cost V 5 bases and J 0 bases, with 10 bases left between them. Specimen: peripheral blood. This TCR derives from a man aged 35 to 55 with acute or convalescent COVID-19. The chain uses TRBV30 and TRBJ1-4; D call uncertain. CDR3 in DNA: TGTGCCTGGGGACTAGAAGCAACTAATGAAAAACTGTTTTTT. It codes for CAWGLEATNEKLFF.